The 20 T cell receptor beta chains below all came from one sample that was sequenced in a study of siplizumab effects on memory and regulatory T cells. Sequenced by immunoSEQ multiplex PCR; TCRdb stores in-frame clones only, minus some. The top ten hold about 2.4% of the sample, which has about 100,000 clones, 80% to 95% seen once. Sequencing input: CD4+ T cells sorted from blood. Every receptor here comes from a human donor in good health. Some clones in this sample may be carry-over from other donors' samples.

The V call is TRBV28, the J call TRBJ1-4; D is undetermined. The germline V gene has CDR1 MDHEN and CDR2 SYDVKM. Trimming left V 5 bases short and J 3 bases short, with 4 bases between. The length of the CDR3 is 12 residues. The CDR3 spells CASSASNEKLFF. Here the CDR3 DNA reads TGTGCCAGCAGTGCGTCTAATGAAAAACTGTTTTTT.

This sequence joins TRBV25-1 and TRBJ2-1, with 13 bases matching TRBD2. In germline, CDR1 is MGHDK, CDR2 SYGVNS. V trimming: 7 bases; J trimming: 8 bases; junction bases outside the gene matches: 8. The CDR3 sequence is 15 residues long. CDR3 bases: TGTGCCAGCAACGCCTGGACTAGCGGGAGCCATGAGCAGTTCTTC. Amino acids: CASNAWTSGSHEQFF.

V gene TRBV6-5 combines with J gene TRBJ2-3, with no clear D. The ends were cut back, 4 bases at V and 3 bases at J, with 8 bases in the middle. There are 13 residues in the CDR3. The germline V gene has CDR1 MNHEY and CDR2 SVGAGI. In DNA, the CDR3 is TGTGCCAGCAGTTTCTCCGGGACAGATACGCAGTATTTT. Its translation is CASSFSGTDTQYF.

The chain joins TRBV6-1 to TRBJ2-5; D uncertain. The CDR3 is made up of 14 amino acids. Trimming removed 2 bases at V and 0 bases at J, with 7 bases between. CDR1 is MNHNS and CDR2 is SASEGT in the germline V gene. CDR3 DNA sequence: TGTGCCAGCAGTGAATGGGGTTACCAAGAGACCCAGTACTTC. It is translated as CASSEWGYQETQYF.

The rearrangement uses TRBV7-8 and TRBJ1-3; D uncertain. Trimming removed 1 base at V and 0 bases at J, with 10 bases between. This CDR3 contains 16 residues. CDR1 and CDR2 from the germline V gene are SGHVS and FQNEAQ. In DNA, the CDR3 is TGTGCCAGCAGCTTAGGCCCCCCTAACTCTGGAAACACCATATATTTT. Its protein is CASSLGPPNSGNTIYF.

The rearrangement links TRBV27 to TRBJ2-1, with unresolved D. The CDR3 totals 12 residues. The V end was cut by 6 bases, the J end by 3 bases, with 6 bases between. Looked up from germline, CDR1 is MNHEY and CDR2 is SMNVEV (reference sequence). The chain's CDR3 is CASSGFYNEQFF. The CDR3 nucleotides read TGTGCCAGCAGCGGGTTCTACAATGAGCAGTTCTTC.

This clone was detected once. V usage is TRBV27 and J usage is TRBJ2-4, with 14 nucleotides matching TRBD2. This CDR3 spans 16 amino acids. Germline values: CDR1 MNHEY, CDR2 SMNVEV (reference sequence). The V segment lost 3 bases and the J segment 3 bases; nucleotides outside the gene matches: 1. CDR3 residues: CASSFGTSGSKNIQYF. As DNA, the CDR3 is TGTGCCAGCAGTTTCGGGACTAGCGGGAGCAAAAACATTCAGTACTTC.

J is TRBJ1-5 and V is TRBV28; 10 nucleotides agree with TRBD1. V lost 7 bases and J lost 9; bases outside the gene matches: 9. Germline V lookup: CDR1 MDHEN, CDR2 SYDVKM. The CDR3 runs 14 residues. This chain's CDR3 is CASKWGQGSGPQHF. CDR3 bases: TGTGCCAGCAAATGGGGACAGGGGTCAGGGCCCCAGCATTTT.

The chain links TRBV6-5 to TRBJ1-1; 8 nucleotides align to TRBD1. There are 13 residues in the CDR3. Trimming took 6 bases from V and 1 from J; bases not matched to a gene: 1. CDR1 and CDR2 (germline): MNHEY, SVGAGI. CDR3 in DNA: TGTGCCAGCAGGGGGACAGGGAACACTGAAGCTTTCTTT. It codes for CASRGTGNTEAFF.

The chain is built from TRBV30 and TRBJ2-7, with 7 bases fitting TRBD2. This CDR3 spans 13 amino acids. CDR1 is GTSNPN, CDR2 SVGIG, per germline (reference sequence). With V trimmed by 4 bases and J by 0 bases, 3 bases remained unmatched. DNA for the CDR3: TGTGCCTGGAACGGGGGGAGCTCCTACGAGCAGTACTTC. Its protein product is CAWNGGSSYEQYF.

The chain couples TRBV6-1 to TRBJ2-7; tentatively, D is TRBD2 (6 bases). Germline V gene lookup returns CDR1 MNHNS and CDR2 SASEGT. This CDR3 is 15 amino acids long. Trimming shortened V by 2 bases and J by 4 bases, and 15 bases separated the two germline ends. The DNA of the CDR3 is TGTGCCAGCAGTGAATCCTTAACCGGGGGATACGAGCAGTACTTC. Amino acids: CASSESLTGGYEQYF.

This chain joins TRBV27 and TRBJ2-2; 9 bases align to TRBD2. The CDR3 contains 17 residues. Germline V lookup: CDR1 MNHEY, CDR2 SMNVEV (reference sequence). V shed 7 bases, J shed 6 bases, and the junction held 15 bases outside the gene matches. The CDR3 spells CASKRREGLYPPGELFF. CDR3 coding DNA: TGTGCCAGCAAGCGGCGGGAGGGCCTGTATCCCCCCGGGGAGCTGTTTTTT.

V usage is TRBV7-3 and J usage is TRBJ1-1, with D perhaps TRBD1 (6 bases). Trimming removed 5 bases from V and 2 bases from J, with 9 bases in between. Looked up from germline, CDR1 is SGHTA and CDR2 is FQGTGA. The CDR3 is made up of 13 amino acids. The CDR3, as DNA: TGTGCCAGCAGCGGACAGCCAAACACTGAAGCTTTCTTT. It is translated as CASSGQPNTEAFF.

CDR3 in DNA: TGTGCCAGTAGTACCGGCCCGGCACAGGGGGAAGAGACCCAGTACTTC. Translation: CASSTGPAQGEETQYF. The genes are TRBV19 and TRBJ2-5; TRBD1 agrees at 8 bases. The germline V gene encodes CDR1 LNHDA and CDR2 SQIVND (reference sequence). The CDR3 contains 16 residues. V shed 4 bases, J shed 3 bases, and the junction held 10 bases outside the gene matches.

This chain uses TRBV13 with TRBJ2-1, with D possibly TRBD2 on 6 matching bases. Germline V gene data show CDR1 as PRHDT and CDR2 as FYEKMQ (reference sequence). V was cut by 5 bases and J by 8 bases, with 19 bases left in between. The CDR3 sequence is 15 residues long. The CDR3 reads CASSPLEGRDDEQFF. The CDR3 DNA reads TGTGCCAGCAGCCCCCTGGAGGGCCGAGACGATGAGCAGTTCTTC.

The chain links TRBV27 to TRBJ2-3; TRBD1 agrees at 7 bases. The junction had 7 bases not matched to a gene; V was cut back by 3 bases and J by 4 bases. This CDR3 contains 15 residues. Germline assignment: CDR1 MNHEY and CDR2 SMNVEV (reference sequence). The CDR3 loop is CASSFEGAHSDTQYF. The CDR3 nucleotides are TGTGCCAGCAGTTTTGAGGGGGCGCACTCAGATACGCAGTATTTT.

The V and J genes are TRBV29-1 and TRBJ1-4; no clear D. The V and J ends lost 4 bases and 6 bases respectively, with 9 bases between them. This CDR3 region has 12 residues. CDR1 is SQVTM, CDR2 ANQGSEA, per germline. CDR3 DNA: TGCAGCGTTGTTGGCAATGATGAAAAACTGTTTTTT. Amino acids: CSVVGNDEKLFF.

The count of this clone is one. V usage is TRBV5-6 and J usage is TRBJ2-7, with TRBD1 identical over 9 bases. Unmatched junction bases numbered 3, after V lost 1 base and J lost 4 bases. The CDR3 consists of 14 residues. Per germline, CDR1 SGHDT and CDR2 YYEEEE. The CDR3 DNA is TGTGCCAGCAGCTTGACAGGGGGCGCGTACGAGCAGTACTTC. It codes for CASSLTGGAYEQYF. Filled out from reference TRBV5-6 and TRBJ2-7, the complete variable domain reads DAGVTQSPTHLIKTRGQQVTLRCSPKSGHDTVSWYQQALGQGPQFIFQYYEEEERQRGNFPDRFSGHQFPNYSSELNVNALLLGDSALYLCASSLTGGAYEQYFGPGTRLTVT.

This rearrangement joins TRBV28 to TRBJ2-3; 9 nucleotides match TRBD2. Germline assignment: CDR1 MDHEN and CDR2 SYDVKM. The CDR3 sequence is 16 residues long. The junction had 10 bases not matched to a gene; V was cut back by 6 bases and J by 3 bases. For the CDR3, the DNA is TGTGCCAGCAGCTTAGATAGCGGGAGTATGACAGATACGCAGTATTTT. This encodes CASSLDSGSMTDTQYF.

This clone has only a few counts. The V call is TRBV5-1, the J call TRBJ1-2, with 9 bases fitting TRBD1. Germline CDR1 is SGHRS and CDR2 is YFSETQ. Trimming removed 1 base from V and 6 bases from J; junction bases left unmatched: 7. This CDR3 comprises 15 residues. CDR3 nucleotide sequence: TGCGCCAGCAGCTTGATCCTACAGGGGGCTGATGGCTACACCTTC. It specifies CASSLILQGADGYTF.